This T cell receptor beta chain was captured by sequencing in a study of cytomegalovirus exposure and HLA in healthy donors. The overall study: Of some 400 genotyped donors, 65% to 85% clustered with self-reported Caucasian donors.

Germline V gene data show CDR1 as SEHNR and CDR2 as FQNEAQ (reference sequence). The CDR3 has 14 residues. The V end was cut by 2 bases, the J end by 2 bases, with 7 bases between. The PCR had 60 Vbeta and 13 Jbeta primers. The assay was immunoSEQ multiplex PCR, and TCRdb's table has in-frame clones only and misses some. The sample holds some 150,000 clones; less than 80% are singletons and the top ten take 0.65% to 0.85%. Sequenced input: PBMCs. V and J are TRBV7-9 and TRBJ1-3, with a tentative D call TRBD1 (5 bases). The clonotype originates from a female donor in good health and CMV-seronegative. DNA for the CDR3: TGTGCCAGCAGCTTACGCAGGGCTGGAAACACCATATATTTT. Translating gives CASSLRRAGNTIYF.